The 27 T cell receptor beta chains reported below all come from one sample, sequenced in a study of blood T cell repertoires in COVID-19. Profiling relied on immunoSEQ multiplex PCR, and the TCRdb table lists in-frame clones only, not all of them. The sample records fewer than 250,000 clones, roughly 83% being singletons. The sequenced sample was PBMCs or T cells enriched from blood (not recorded which). The source is a woman aged 45-65 years who had recovered from COVID-19.

The V and J genes are TRBV18 and TRBJ1-2; D not resolved. V gave up 2 bases and J gave up 7 bases, with 11 bases separating them. Looked up from germline, CDR1 is KGHSH and CDR2 is LQKENI. The CDR3 is made up of 13 amino acids. For the CDR3, the DNA is TGTGCCAGCTCACCAGATAATTCCGGTGGCTACACCTTC. Encoded protein: CASSPDNSGGYTF.

The chain employs TRBV28 and TRBJ2-6; D ambiguous. Germline V gene data show CDR1 as MDHEN and CDR2 as SYDVKM. V dropped 6 bases and J dropped 4 bases, with 25 bases sitting between them. The CDR3 spans 19 residues. The CDR3: CASRPPLGRITSGANVLTF. The CDR3 nucleotides are TGTGCCAGCAGGCCTCCCCTGGGCAGGATTACTTCCGGGGCCAACGTCCTGACTTTC.

V usage is TRBV19 and J usage is TRBJ2-7; D is undetermined. This CDR3 is built from 13 residues. The V gene lost 4 bases and the J gene lost 0 bases, with 7 bases spanning the gap. Looked up from germline, CDR1 is LNHDA and CDR2 is SQIVND (reference sequence). The CDR3 is CASSTKSSYEQYF. CDR3 sequence (DNA): TGTGCCAGTAGTACGAAGAGCTCCTACGAGCAGTACTTC.

The chain joins TRBV2 to TRBJ2-5; 7 nucleotides line up with TRBD1. CDR3 size: 15 residues. From germline, CDR1 is SNHLY and CDR2 FYNNEI. The V and J ends lost 1 base and 6 bases, in that order; junction bases with no gene match: 8. In DNA, the CDR3 is TGTGCCAGCAGTGAAGGGGGACAGCCCCAGAAGACCCAGTACTTC. This encodes CASSEGGQPQKTQYF.

In DNA, the CDR3 is TGTGCCACCAGCAGAGATCTGTATAGCGGGCTTAGCTCCTACGAGCAGTACTTC. Encoded protein: CATSRDLYSGLSSYEQYF. This chain uses TRBV15 with TRBJ2-7; 7 nucleotides match TRBD2. The CDR3 loop spans 18 amino acids. Germline V gene lookup returns CDR1 LNHNV and CDR2 YYDKDF (reference sequence). V shed 0 bases and J 0 bases; nucleotides not matched to a gene: 11.

About this clone: This CDR3 is also generated by other DNA sequences in the sample. The chain couples TRBV5-1 to TRBJ1-1, with TRBD1 as a possible D gene (6 bases). The germline V gene encodes CDR1 SGHRS and CDR2 YFSETQ. V lost 0 bases, J lost 4 bases, and 10 bases lay in between. The CDR3 contains 14 residues. CDR3 region: CASSLAVGATEAFF. For the CDR3, the DNA is TGCGCCAGCAGCTTGGCCGTGGGGGCCACTGAAGCTTTCTTT.

This clone was seen once. The V and J genes are TRBV5-4 and TRBJ2-7, with 9 bases that match TRBD2. V was clipped by 3 bases and J by 4 bases; unmatched bases: 8. Germline CDR1 and CDR2: SGHNT and YYREEE (reference sequence). The length of the CDR3 is 15 residues. The CDR3 sequence: CASSSPGTSRYEQYF. Here the CDR3 DNA reads TGTGCCAGCAGCTCCCCCGGGACTAGCCGATACGAGCAGTACTTC.

This clone was counted a single time. This chain uses TRBV9 with TRBJ1-4; TRBD1 matches at 9 bases. The CDR3 runs 16 residues. Trimming took 2 bases from V and 4 from J; bases not matched to a gene: 6. Germline CDR1 is SGDLS and CDR2 is YYNGEE. CDR3 in amino acids: CASSVGQGGRNEKLFF. In DNA form, the CDR3 reads TGTGCCAGCAGCGTGGGACAGGGAGGTCGTAATGAAAAACTGTTTTTT. Full variable domain (remainder filled in from reference TRBV9 and TRBJ1-4): DSGVTQTPKHLITATGQRVTLRCSPRSGDLSVYWYQQSLDQGLQFLIQYYNGEERAKGNILERFSAQQFPDLHSELNLSSLELGDSALYFCASSVGQGGRNEKLFFGSGTQLSVL.

V is TRBV5-8 and J is TRBJ2-7, with D possibly matching TRBD1 (5 bases). Germline CDR1 SGHTS, CDR2 YDEGEE. The CDR3 is made up of 12 amino acids. V was clipped by 3 bases and J by 7 bases, with 11 bases between them. CDR3 region: CASSSTGDEQYF. CDR3 sequence (DNA): TGTGCCAGCAGCTCCACAGGAGATGAGCAGTACTTC.

This chain connects TRBV30 to TRBJ2-2; the match to TRBD2 covers 13 bases. The V segment lost 1 base and the J segment 5 bases; nucleotides outside the gene matches: 1. The CDR3 covers 15 residues. Looked up from germline, CDR1 is GTSNPN and CDR2 is SVGIG (reference sequence). CDR3 protein: CAWSGGLAGTGELFF. The CDR3 DNA reads TGTGCCTGGAGTGGGGGACTAGCGGGAACCGGGGAGCTGTTTTTT.

J is TRBJ2-7 and V is TRBV30; D is undetermined. The CDR3 runs to 13 residues. The germline gives CDR1 GTSNPN, CDR2 SVGIG (reference sequence). Trimming cost V 1 base and J 4 bases, with 11 bases left between them. The CDR3 nucleotides are TGTGCCTGGAGTGGGAGTGCTGGGTACGAGCAGTACTTC. This sequence encodes CAWSGSAGYEQYF.

V is TRBV5-4 and J is TRBJ1-6; D is ambiguous. The germline gives CDR1 SGHNT, CDR2 YYREEE (reference sequence). The V gene lost 2 bases and the J gene lost 7 bases, with 7 bases spanning the gap. The CDR3 totals 13 residues. The CDR3 sequence: CASSFSENSPLHF. CDR3 sequence (DNA): TGTGCCAGCAGCTTCTCAGAAAATTCACCCCTCCACTTT.

Turning to this clone: One end of the junction fails to match germline, which may point to a read error. This sequence joins TRBV4-2 and TRBJ2-3; 9 bases match TRBD1. Looked up from germline, CDR1 is LGHNA and CDR2 is YNFKEQ. This CDR3 is built from 16 residues. CDR3 DNA: TGTGCCAGCAGACAAGAGGGGGGGACAGGGTCAGATACGCAGTATTTT. Translating it yields CASRQEGGTGSDTQYF.

This clone was seen only a few times. V usage is TRBV7-2 and J usage is TRBJ2-2; the D gene is possibly TRBD1 (5 bases). V gave up 4 bases and J gave up 5 bases, with 11 bases separating them. From germline, CDR1 is SGHTA and CDR2 FQGNSA. CDR3 length: 14 residues. This CDR3 is CASSSGHITGELFF. The DNA of the CDR3 is TGTGCCAGCAGCTCCGGACATATTACCGGGGAGCTGTTTTTT.

The CDR3 region is CAWSGTGRGSNQPQHF. In nucleotides, the CDR3 is TGTGCCTGGAGTGGGACAGGACGGGGTAGCAATCAGCCCCAGCATTTT. V usage is TRBV30 and J usage is TRBJ1-5; 7 bases match TRBD1. V trimming: 1 base; J trimming: 0 bases; junction bases outside the gene matches: 6. Germline CDR1 is GTSNPN and CDR2 is SVGIG (reference sequence). The CDR3 contains 16 residues. The entire variable domain, with the rest obtained from reference TRBV30 and TRBJ1-5, is as follows: SQTIHQWPATLVQPVGSPLSLECTVEGTSNPNLYWYRQAAGRGLQLLFYSVGIGQISSEVPQNLSASRPQDRQFILSSKKLLLSDSGFYLCAWSGTGRGSNQPQHFGDGTRLSIL.

The chain links TRBV2 to TRBJ1-5; D might be TRBD1 (6 bases). This CDR3 has 15 residues. CDR1 and CDR2 (germline): SNHLY, FYNNEI. V lost 4 bases to trimming and J lost 6 bases, with 16 bases between them. The CDR3 loop is CASSVVLQGGQPQHF. As DNA, the CDR3 is TGTGCCAGCAGTGTAGTTCTACAGGGCGGTCAGCCCCAGCATTTT.

This chain connects TRBV4-3 to TRBJ2-1, with D possibly being TRBD1 (6 bases). Trimming stripped 1 base from V and 15 bases from J, with 16 bases between. CDR1 is LGHNA, CDR2 YSLEER, per germline. This CDR3 is 13 amino acids long. The CDR3, as DNA: TGCGCCAGCAGCCAAGTAATTGGACAGTTTGGGTTCTTC. This translates into CASSQVIGQFGFF.

The chain couples TRBV19 to TRBJ1-5; 8 bases match TRBD1. Germline trimming cut 5 bases from V and 6 bases from J; bases unmatched to any gene: 9. The CDR3 runs to 15 residues. Germline CDR1 is LNHDA and CDR2 is SQIVND (reference sequence). This CDR3 reads CASSGGTGRGQPQHF. The CDR3 DNA follows: TGTGCCAGTAGTGGCGGGACAGGTAGGGGTCAGCCCCAGCATTTT.

V usage is TRBV6-5 and J usage is TRBJ1-2; 9 bases map to TRBD1. Trimming took 5 bases from V and 4 from J; bases not matched to a gene: 5. CDR1 and CDR2 (germline): MNHEY, SVGAGI. The CDR3 is 14 residues long. CDR3 in amino acids: CASSPGQGSYGYTF. The CDR3 DNA follows: TGTGCCAGCAGTCCGGGACAGGGAAGCTATGGCTACACCTTC.

This clone was observed once. This chain connects TRBV2 to TRBJ2-2; 16 nucleotides align to TRBD2. The CDR3 contains 15 residues. V lost 7 bases, J lost 6 bases, and 2 bases stayed unmatched. Germline values: CDR1 SNHLY, CDR2 FYNNEI. The CDR3 spells CASTGTSGGAGELFF. The DNA of the CDR3 is TGTGCCAGCACTGGGACTAGCGGGGGGGCCGGGGAGCTGTTTTTT. Full variable domain (outside the CDR3, taken from reference TRBV2 and TRBJ2-2): EPEVTQTPSHQVTQMGQEVILRCVPISNHLYFYWYRQILGQKVEFLVSFYNNEISEKSEIFDDQFSVERPDGSNFTLKIRSTKLEDSAMYFCASTGTSGGAGELFFGEGSRLTVL.

The chain employs TRBV4-3 and TRBJ2-1; 7 bases map to TRBD1. The trim removed 0 bases at V and 9 bases at J, leaving 17 bases unmatched. The CDR3 contains 18 residues. Germline assignment: CDR1 LGHNA and CDR2 YSLEER. DNA for the CDR3: TGCGCCAGCAGCCAAGAGCCCCTAGTGCAGACAGGGTTGTCTGAGCAGTTCTTC. This gives the protein CASSQEPLVQTGLSEQFF.

This sequence joins TRBV18 and TRBJ1-1, with D hard to call. The CDR3 is 12 amino acids. V was pared by 3 bases and J by 4 bases, with 6 bases between. The germline CDR1 and CDR2 sequences are KGHSH and LQKENI. CDR3 nucleotides: TGTGCCAGCTCACCGCGGGTCACTGAAGCTTTCTTT. The encoded protein is CASSPRVTEAFF.

V is TRBV19 and J is TRBJ2-7; 9 bases agree with TRBD1. The CDR3 is made up of 16 amino acids. J lost 0 bases, V lost 10 bases, and 13 bases had no gene match. In germline, CDR1 is LNHDA, CDR2 SQIVND (reference sequence). The CDR3: CATTNPGTGNSYEQYF. CDR3 bases: TGTGCCACTACAAACCCCGGGACAGGGAACTCCTACGAGCAGTACTTC.

The CDR3 is CATSGGLGETQYF. In DNA form, the CDR3 reads TGTGCCACCAGCGGGGGACTAGGGGAGACCCAGTACTTC. The chain recombines TRBV15 with TRBJ2-5; TRBD2 agrees at 8 bases. With 5 bases clipped from V and 5 bases from J, the junction kept 4 bases outside the gene matches. This CDR3 spans 13 amino acids. Germline CDR1 and CDR2: LNHNV and YYDKDF (reference sequence).

The V call is TRBV11-3, the J call TRBJ1-2; D uncertain. Trimming pared 0 bases from V and 4 bases from J, leaving 3 bases between. The CDR3 runs 12 residues. Germline V gene sequence: CDR1 SGHNT, CDR2 YENEEA. The CDR3 protein is CASSLDSYGYTF. In nucleotides, the CDR3 is TGTGCCAGCAGCTTAGATAGCTATGGCTACACCTTC. The whole variable domain, filled in from reference TRBV11-3 and TRBJ1-2, reads EAGVVQSPRYKIIEKKQPVAFWCNPISGHNTLYWYLQNLGQGPELLIRYENEEAVDDSQLPKDRFSAERLKGVDSTLKIQPAELGDSAVYLCASSLDSYGYTFGSGTRLTVV.

This clone was seen just once. The CDR3 loop reads CATSRVARNSYEQYF. As DNA, the CDR3 is TGTGCCACCAGCAGAGTCGCCAGGAACTCCTACGAGCAGTACTTC. The V and J genes are TRBV15 and TRBJ2-7, with D hard to call. CDR1 and CDR2 (germline): LNHNV, YYDKDF (reference sequence). This CDR3 comprises 15 residues. The V end was cut by 1 base, the J end by 0 bases, with 10 bases between.

The V call is TRBV19, the J call TRBJ1-1, with D unclear. The CDR3 loop spans 15 amino acids. The V gene's germline CDR1 is LNHDA and CDR2 SQIVND (reference sequence). The V end was cut by 0 bases, the J end by 4 bases, with 12 bases between. CDR3 loop: CASSIDVAGRTEAFF. The CDR3 DNA follows: TGTGCCAGTAGTATAGATGTTGCTGGGCGCACTGAAGCTTTCTTT. Looking up the rest from reference TRBV19 and TRBJ1-1 gives the full variable domain: DGGITQSPKYLFRKEGQNVTLSCEQNLNHDAMYWYRQDPGQGLRLIYYSQIVNDFQKGDIAEGYSVSREKKESFPLTVTSAQKNPTAFYLCASSIDVAGRTEAFFGQGTRLTVV.